The rows below give T cell receptor beta chains drawn from one sample of a study of blood T cell repertoires in COVID-19. The protocol was immunoSEQ multiplex PCR, while the TCRdb copy is restricted to in-frame clones and leaves out a portion. The sample holds about 240,000 clones, 82% seen once. Specimen: peripheral blood. The receptors were sampled from a woman aged 55-75 years with active or convalescent COVID-19. The CDR3 runs from the conserved cysteine through the conserved F or W. D genes are given only for firm matches. The size field is filled for only some rows; it gives once, few, many or a size class.

-,TRBJ2-1,TRBV6-5,-,TGTGCCAGCAGGATACAGGGATTCTACAATGAGCAGTTCTTC,CASRIQGFYNEQFF
-,TRBJ1-4,TRBV4-1,-,TGCGCCAGCAGCCTGACAGAGAGGAGTGAAAAACTGTTTTTT,CASSLTERSEKLFF
-,TRBJ1-2,TRBV30,-,TGTGCCTGGTCAAGGAGTGGGGAGCGTAGAGGCTACACCTTC,CAWSRSGERRGYTF
-,TRBJ1-1,TRBV7-2,-,TGTGCCAGCAGCTTACCAACAGCTAAAGCAGCTTTCTTT,CASSLPTAKAAFF
-,TRBJ2-7,TRBV27,-,TGTGCCAGCACCAACAGGGCTGGCTACGAGCAGTACTTC,CASTNRAGYEQYF
-,TRBJ2-3,TRBV7-2,TRBD2,TGTGCCAGCAGCTTAGATCCGGGAGGAGATACGCAGTATTTT,CASSLDPGGDTQYF
few,TRBJ1-3,TRBV2,-,TGTGCCAGCGGATCTCAGGGAAACTCTGGAAACACCATATATTTT,CASGSQGNSGNTIYF
many,TRBJ2-7,TRBV15,-,TGTGCCACCAGCAGAGGGGGCCCCAACACCCCCACGGCCTACGAGCAGTACTTC,CATSRGGPNTPTAYEQYF
-,TRBJ1-3,TRBV30,TRBD1,TGTGCCTGGAGTGCCGGGACAGGGGGAGGCTCTGGAAACACCATATATTTT,CAWSAGTGGGSGNTIYF
-,TRBJ2-6,TRBV19,TRBD1,TGTGCCAGTAGTATTCCCCGACAGGGGGGGGCCAACGTCCTGACTTTC,CASSIPRQGGANVLTF
-,TRBJ1-1,TRBV30,-,TGTGCCTGGAGACAGGGGAACACTGAAGCTTTCTTT,CAWRQGNTEAFF
-,TRBJ1-2,TRBV29-1,-,TGCAGCGTTGGGAAGGGAGGTTATGGCTACACCTTC,CSVGKGGYGYTF
once,TRBJ1-1,TRBV10-3,-,TGTGCCATCAGTGTCCAGAAGAACACTGAAGCTTTCTTT,CAISVQKNTEAFF
-,TRBJ1-4,TRBV7-9,-,TGTGCCAGCAGCGCGTGGGGCAGTAATGAAAAACTGTTTTTT,CASSAWGSNEKLFF
-,TRBJ1-6,TRBV27,-,TGTGCCAGCAGTTCAGGGACACGAAGCAATTCACCCCTCCACTTT,CASSSGTRSNSPLHF
-,TRBJ2-1,TRBV2,TRBD2,TGTGCCAGCAGTGGCCCCCCGGGGGGTGAGCAGTTCTTC,CASSGPPGGEQFF
once,TRBJ2-3,TRBV5-4,TRBD2,TGTGCCAGCAGCCTGGGGACTAGCGGGCAAGATACGCAGTATTTT,CASSLGTSGQDTQYF
few,TRBJ1-2,TRBV7-9,TRBD1,TGTGCCAGCAGCCACGGGACAGACTATGGCTACACCTTC,CASSHGTDYGYTF
-,TRBJ2-5,TRBV6-6,TRBD1,TGTGCCAGCAGTTACGGGGGACAGTTAGGGACCCAGTACTTC,CASSYGGQLGTQYF
-,TRBJ1-2,TRBV10-3,-,TGTGCCATCAGTGAGTCGCCCACAGGTGTCTATGGCTACACCTTC,CAISESPTGVYGYTF
-,TRBJ2-1,TRBV18,TRBD2,TGTGCCAGCTCACCACGAGCCCCAGCGGGGGACAATGAGCAGTTCTTC,CASSPRAPAGDNEQFF
-,TRBJ2-5,TRBV2,-,TGTGCCAGCAGTGAAGACAGAGAAGAGACCCAGTACTTC,CASSEDREETQYF
-,TRBJ1-2,TRBV10-3,-,TGTGCCATCAGTGAGACCGGGGTCTATGGCTACACCTTC,CAISETGVYGYTF
few,TRBJ1-5,TRBV3-1/TRBV3-2,TRBD1,TGTGCCAGCAGCGCCAGGGACAGACGGCAGCCCCAGCATTTT,CASSARDRRQPQHF
-,TRBJ1-6,TRBV5-6,-,TGTGCCAGCAGCTGGGGGCGGAACTCCTATAATTCACCCCTCCACTTT,CASSWGRNSYNSPLHF
few,TRBJ1-1,TRBV12-3/TRBV12-4,-,TGTGCCAGCAGTTTCGGCAGGTACTCTGAAGCTTTCTTT,CASSFGRYSEAFF
once,TRBJ2-7,TRBV7-9,TRBD1,TGTGCCAGCAGCTTATCACAGGGGGACTACGAGCAGTACTTC,CASSLSQGDYEQYF
-,TRBJ2-2,TRBV7-6,-,TGTGCCAGCAGCTCCCAGGGGGGCGAAAACACCGGGGAGCTGTTTTTT,CASSSQGGENTGELFF
once,TRBJ1-4,TRBV4-1,TRBD1,TGCGCCAGCAGCCAAGAGGACAGGGGGCGTGAAAAACTGTTTTTT,CASSQEDRGREKLFF
-,TRBJ1-1,TRBV6-6,TRBD1,TGTGCCAGCAGCCACCAGGGGGCGAACACTGAAGCTTTCTTT,CASSHQGANTEAFF
-,TRBJ2-1,TRBV9,TRBD2,TGTGCCAGCAGCGTAGTACCCGAGAAGGCGGGGGACTACAATGAGCAGTTCTTC,CASSVVPEKAGDYNEQFF
-,TRBJ1-2,TRBV7-9,-,TGTGCCAGCAGCTTAGGGGGTAGCGGCTATGGCTACACCTTC,CASSLGGSGYGYTF
-,TRBJ2-1,TRBV20-1,-,TGCAGTGCTAGTCCAGGGCCCATCAATGAGCAGTTCTTC,CSASPGPINEQFF
few,TRBJ2-3,TRBV3-1/TRBV3-2,TRBD2,TGTGCCAGCAGCCAAGTCGTCGCGGGGGGCGCAGATACGCAGTATTTT,CASSQVVAGGADTQYF
-,TRBJ1-2,TRBV6-5,TRBD1,TGTGCCAGCAGTTACTCGTGGACAGGGCATGGCTACACCTTC,CASSYSWTGHGYTF
-,TRBJ1-2,TRBV6-5,TRBD1,TGTGCCAGCAGTTACGGCGGGACAGCACCCTATGGCTACACCTTC,CASSYGGTAPYGYTF
-,TRBJ1-1,TRBV9,-,TGTGCCAGCAGCCCTAGAGACAGCCCCGGGACTGAAGCTTTCTTT,CASSPRDSPGTEAFF
-,TRBJ1-3,TRBV27,-,TGTGCCAGCAGTTCCAGGGGTAGCTCTGGAAACACCATATATTTT,CASSSRGSSGNTIYF
-,TRBJ2-5,TRBV10-3,-,TGTGCCATCCATTTTGACAGTGGGCAAGAGACCCAGTACTTC,CAIHFDSGQETQYF
-,TRBJ1-2,TRBV27,TRBD1,TGTGCCAGCAGATCGACAGGGGGTCGGGTCTATGGCTACACCTTC,CASRSTGGRVYGYTF
-,TRBJ1-1,TRBV9,TRBD1,TGTGCCAGCAGCGTCAGGGGGGCGGACACTGAAGCTTTCTTT,CASSVRGADTEAFF
-,TRBJ1-1,TRBV7-2,-,TGTGCCAGCAGCCACTACAGGGAGCATATGAACACTGAAGCTTTCTTT,CASSHYREHMNTEAFF
-,TRBJ2-2,TRBV6-5,TRBD1,TGTGCCAACTCTCCCGGGACAGGGGACACCGGGGAGCTGTTTTTT,CANSPGTGDTGELFF
-,TRBJ1-5,TRBV2,-,TGTGCCAGCAGTGAAGCAAAATGGGGCCCGCAGCCCCAGCATTTT,CASSEAKWGPQPQHF
-,TRBJ2-7,TRBV5-1,-,TGCGCCAGCAGCACGTGGACAGCCCCCTACGAGCAGTACTTC,CASSTWTAPYEQYF
-,TRBJ2-2,TRBV6-2/TRBV6-3,TRBD1,TGTGCCAGCAGTTACCCGGGACAGGGGGGCACCGGGGAGCTGTTTTTT,CASSYPGQGGTGELFF
once,TRBJ2-6,TRBV7-2,-,TGTGCCAGCAGCTTAGTCGGGGGGCTCGGCTCTGGGGCCAACGTCCTGACTTTC,CASSLVGGLGSGANVLTF
-,TRBJ1-1,TRBV19,-,TGTGCCAGTAGGAGTGAGGGTGAGAACACTGAAGCTTTCTTT,CASRSEGENTEAFF
-,TRBJ1-1,TRBV30,TRBD1,TGTGCCTGGAGTGGGATACCGGGACAGCTGAACACTGAAGCTTTCTTT,CAWSGIPGQLNTEAFF
-,TRBJ2-3,TRBV9,-,TGTGCCAGCACTCTCGGGGGGCTGGATAAGGCAGATACGCAGTATTTT,CASTLGGLDKADTQYF
-,TRBJ1-1,TRBV18,-,TGTGCCAGCTCACCCCAAGCGACAGGGAACACTGAAGCTTTCTTT,CASSPQATGNTEAFF